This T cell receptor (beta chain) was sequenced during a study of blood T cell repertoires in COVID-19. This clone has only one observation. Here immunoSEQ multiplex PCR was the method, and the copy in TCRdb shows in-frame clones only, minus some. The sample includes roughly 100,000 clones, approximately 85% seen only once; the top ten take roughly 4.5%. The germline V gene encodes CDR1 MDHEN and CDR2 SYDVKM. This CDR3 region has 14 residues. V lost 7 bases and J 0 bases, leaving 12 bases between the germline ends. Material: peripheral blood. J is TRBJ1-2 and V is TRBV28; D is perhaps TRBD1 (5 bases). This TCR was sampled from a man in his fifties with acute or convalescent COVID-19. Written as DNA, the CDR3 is TGTGCCAGCAACTGGCAGACAGCTAACTATGGCTACACCTTC. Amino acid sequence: CASNWQTANYGYTF.